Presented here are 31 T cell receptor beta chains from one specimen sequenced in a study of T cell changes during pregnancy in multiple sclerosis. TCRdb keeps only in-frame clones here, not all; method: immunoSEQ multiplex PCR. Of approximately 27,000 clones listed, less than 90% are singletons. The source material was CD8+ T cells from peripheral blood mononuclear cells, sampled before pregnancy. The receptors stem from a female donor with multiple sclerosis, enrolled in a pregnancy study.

In nucleotides, the CDR3 is TGTGCCAGCAGCCCGGGGGGGGCAGGGGGGGCCAACGTCCTGACTTTC. Encoded protein: CASSPGGAGGANVLTF. The chain combines TRBV5-6 with TRBJ2-6; 8 positions match TRBD2. The trim removed 4 bases at V and 4 bases at J, leaving 7 bases unmatched. The CDR3 consists of 16 residues. The germline gives CDR1 SGHDT, CDR2 YYEEEE.

Here the CDR3 reads CASSPGGDYEQYF. DNA for the CDR3: TGTGCCAGCAGCCCCGGTGGAGACTACGAGCAGTACTTC. The genes are TRBV7-3 and TRBJ2-7; no reliable D call. The CDR3 has 13 amino acids. Trimming pared 5 bases from V and 3 bases from J, leaving 11 bases between. Germline V gene sequence: CDR1 SGHTA, CDR2 FQGTGA.

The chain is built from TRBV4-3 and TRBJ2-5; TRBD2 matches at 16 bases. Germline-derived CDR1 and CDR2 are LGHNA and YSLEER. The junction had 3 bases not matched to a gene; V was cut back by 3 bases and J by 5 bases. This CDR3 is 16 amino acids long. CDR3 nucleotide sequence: TGCGCCAGCAGCCAGGGACTAGCGGGGGGGCCGGAGACCCAGTACTTC. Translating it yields CASSQGLAGGPETQYF.

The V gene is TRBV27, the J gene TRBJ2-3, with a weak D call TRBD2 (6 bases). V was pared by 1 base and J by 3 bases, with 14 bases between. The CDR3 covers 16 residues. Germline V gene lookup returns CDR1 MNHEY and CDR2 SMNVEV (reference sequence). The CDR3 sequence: CASSLWGGGDTDTQYF. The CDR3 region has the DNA TGTGCCAGCAGTTTATGGGGCGGAGGGGATACAGATACGCAGTATTTT.

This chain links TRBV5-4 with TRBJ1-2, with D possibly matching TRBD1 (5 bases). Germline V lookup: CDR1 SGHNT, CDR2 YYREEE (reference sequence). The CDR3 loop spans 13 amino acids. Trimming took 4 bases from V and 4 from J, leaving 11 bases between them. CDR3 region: CASSQNRLYGYTF. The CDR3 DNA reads TGTGCCAGCAGCCAAAACAGGCTCTATGGCTACACCTTC.

The CDR3 region is CASSTLAGGHTDTQYF. CDR3 bases: TGTGCCAGCAGCACCCTAGCGGGGGGGCACACAGATACGCAGTATTTT. The J gene is TRBJ2-3, the V gene TRBV7-2; 12 nucleotides line up with TRBD2. This CDR3 has 16 residues. CDR1 SGHTA and CDR2 FQGNSA come from the germline V gene. V gave up 5 bases and J gave up 2 bases; unmatched junction bases: 5.

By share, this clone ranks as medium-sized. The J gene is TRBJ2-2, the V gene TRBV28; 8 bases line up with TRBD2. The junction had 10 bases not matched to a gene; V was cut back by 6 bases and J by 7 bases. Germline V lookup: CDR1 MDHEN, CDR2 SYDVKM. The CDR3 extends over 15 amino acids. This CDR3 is CASSPGTRDNGELFF. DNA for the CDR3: TGTGCCAGCAGCCCAGGGACTAGAGATAACGGGGAGCTGTTTTTT.

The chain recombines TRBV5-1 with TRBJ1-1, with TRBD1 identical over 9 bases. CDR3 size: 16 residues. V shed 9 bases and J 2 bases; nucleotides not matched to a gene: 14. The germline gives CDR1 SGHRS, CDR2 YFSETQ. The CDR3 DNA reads TGCGCCACCAAACCGGGACAGGGTGGAATAAACACTGAAGCTTTCTTT. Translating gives CATKPGQGGINTEAFF.

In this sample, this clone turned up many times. In DNA form, the CDR3 reads TGTGCCAGCAGCAAAGGGACAGGGGGCTCACCCCTCCACTTT. Translated: CASSKGTGGSPLHF. The V call is TRBV21-1, the J call TRBJ1-6; the D segment call TRBD1 is taken from the table without a DNA check. TRBV21-1 is classified as a pseudogene. The CDR3 is made up of 14 amino acids.

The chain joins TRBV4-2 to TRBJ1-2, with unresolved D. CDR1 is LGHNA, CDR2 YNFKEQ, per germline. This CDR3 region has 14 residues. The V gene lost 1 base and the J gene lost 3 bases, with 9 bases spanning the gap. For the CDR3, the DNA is TGTGCCAGCAGCCAAGTAACGGTAGACTATGGCTACACCTTC. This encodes CASSQVTVDYGYTF.

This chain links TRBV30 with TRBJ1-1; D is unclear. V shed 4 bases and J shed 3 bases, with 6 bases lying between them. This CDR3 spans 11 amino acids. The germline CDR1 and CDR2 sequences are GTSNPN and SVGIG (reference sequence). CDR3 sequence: CAWNEDTEAFF. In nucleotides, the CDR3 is TGTGCCTGGAACGAGGACACTGAAGCTTTCTTT. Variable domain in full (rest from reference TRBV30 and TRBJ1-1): SQTIHQWPATLVQPVGSPLSLECTVEGTSNPNLYWYRQAAGRGLQLLFYSVGIGQISSEVPQNLSASRPQDRQFILSSKKLLLSDSGFYLCAWNEDTEAFFGQGTRLTVV.

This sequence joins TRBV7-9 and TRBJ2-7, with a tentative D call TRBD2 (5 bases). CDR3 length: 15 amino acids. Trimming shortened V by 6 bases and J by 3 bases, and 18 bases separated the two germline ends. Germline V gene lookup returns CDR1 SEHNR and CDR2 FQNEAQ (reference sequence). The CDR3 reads CASRPPRVPLYEQYF. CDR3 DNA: TGTGCCAGCAGGCCCCCGAGGGTCCCCCTCTACGAGCAGTACTTC. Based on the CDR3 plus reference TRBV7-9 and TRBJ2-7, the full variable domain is DTGVSQNPRHKITKRGQNVTFRCDPISEHNRLYWYRQTLGQGPEFLTYFQNEAQLEKSRLLSDRFSAERPKGSFSTLEIQRTEQGDSAMYLCASRPPRVPLYEQYFGPGTRLTVT.

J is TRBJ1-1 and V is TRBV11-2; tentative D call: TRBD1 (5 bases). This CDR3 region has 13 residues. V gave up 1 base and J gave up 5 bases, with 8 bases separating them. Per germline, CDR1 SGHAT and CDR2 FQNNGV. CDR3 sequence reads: CASSLVGVTEAFF. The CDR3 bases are TGTGCCAGCAGCTTAGTAGGGGTGACTGAAGCTTTCTTT. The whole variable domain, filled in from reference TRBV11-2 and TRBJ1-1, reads EAGVAQSPRYKIIEKRQSVAFWCNPISGHATLYWYQQILGQGPKLLIQFQNNGVVDDSQLPKDRFSAERLKGVDSTLKIQPAKLEDSAVYLCASSLVGVTEAFFGQGTRLTVV.

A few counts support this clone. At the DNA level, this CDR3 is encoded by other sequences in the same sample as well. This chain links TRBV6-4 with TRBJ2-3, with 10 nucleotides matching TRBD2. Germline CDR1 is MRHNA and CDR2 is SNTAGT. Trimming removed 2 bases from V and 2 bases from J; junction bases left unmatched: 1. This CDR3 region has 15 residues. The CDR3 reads CASSDSGGATDTQYF. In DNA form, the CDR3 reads TGTGCCAGCAGTGACAGCGGGGGGGCCACAGATACGCAGTATTTT.

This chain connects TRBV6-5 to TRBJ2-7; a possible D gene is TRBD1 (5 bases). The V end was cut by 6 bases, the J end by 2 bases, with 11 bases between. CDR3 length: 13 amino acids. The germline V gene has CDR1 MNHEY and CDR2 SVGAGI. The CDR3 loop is CASSKTEAYEQYF. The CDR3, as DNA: TGTGCCAGCAGCAAGACAGAAGCCTACGAGCAGTACTTC.

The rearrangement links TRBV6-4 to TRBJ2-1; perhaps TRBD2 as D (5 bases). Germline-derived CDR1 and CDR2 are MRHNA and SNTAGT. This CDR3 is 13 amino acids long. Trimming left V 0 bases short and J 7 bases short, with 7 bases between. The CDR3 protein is CASSDSPGNEQFF. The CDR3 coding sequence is TGTGCCAGCAGTGACTCGCCGGGGAATGAGCAGTTCTTC.

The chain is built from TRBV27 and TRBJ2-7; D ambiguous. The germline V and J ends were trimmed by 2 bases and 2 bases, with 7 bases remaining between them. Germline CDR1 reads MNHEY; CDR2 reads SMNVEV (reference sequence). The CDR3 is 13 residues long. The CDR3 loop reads CASSLVVTYEQYF. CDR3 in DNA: TGTGCCAGCAGTTTAGTAGTTACCTACGAGCAGTACTTC.

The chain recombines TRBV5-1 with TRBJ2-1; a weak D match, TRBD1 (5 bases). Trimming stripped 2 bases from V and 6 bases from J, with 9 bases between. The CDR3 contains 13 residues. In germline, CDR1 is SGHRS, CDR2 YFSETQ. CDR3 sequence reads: CASSFGQGNEQFF. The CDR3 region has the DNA TGCGCCAGCAGCTTCGGCCAGGGCAATGAGCAGTTCTTC. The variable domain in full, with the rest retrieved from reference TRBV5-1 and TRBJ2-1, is KAGVTQTPRYLIKTRGQQVTLSCSPISGHRSVSWYQQTPGQGLQFLFEYFSETQRNKGNFPGRFSGRQFSNSRSEMNVSTLELGDSALYLCASSFGQGNEQFFGPGTRLTVL.

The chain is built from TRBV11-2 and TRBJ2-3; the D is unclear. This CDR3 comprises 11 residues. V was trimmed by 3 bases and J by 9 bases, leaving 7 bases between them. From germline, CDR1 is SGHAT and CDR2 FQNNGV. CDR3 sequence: CASSFEYTQYF. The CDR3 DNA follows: TGTGCCAGCAGCTTCGAGTACACGCAGTATTTT.

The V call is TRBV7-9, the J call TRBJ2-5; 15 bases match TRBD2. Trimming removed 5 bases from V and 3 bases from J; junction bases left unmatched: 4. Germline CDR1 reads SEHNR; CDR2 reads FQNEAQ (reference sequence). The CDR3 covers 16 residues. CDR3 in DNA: TGTGCCAGCAGCCCTAGGACTAGCGGGGGGGAAGAGACCCAGTACTTC. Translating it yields CASSPRTSGGEETQYF.

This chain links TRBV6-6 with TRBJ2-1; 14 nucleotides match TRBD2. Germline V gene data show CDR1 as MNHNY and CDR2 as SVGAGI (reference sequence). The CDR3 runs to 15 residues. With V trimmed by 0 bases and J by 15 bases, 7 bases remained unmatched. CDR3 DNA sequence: TGTGCCAGCAGTTACTCGACTAGCGGGGGGGCCACATTGTTCTTC. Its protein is CASSYSTSGGATLFF.

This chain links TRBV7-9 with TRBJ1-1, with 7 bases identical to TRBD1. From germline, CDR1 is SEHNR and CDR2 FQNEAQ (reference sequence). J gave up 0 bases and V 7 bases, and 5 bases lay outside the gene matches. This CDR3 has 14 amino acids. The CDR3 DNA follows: TGTGCCAGCACAGGGGGTTTTATGAACACTGAAGCTTTCTTT. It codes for CASTGGFMNTEAFF.

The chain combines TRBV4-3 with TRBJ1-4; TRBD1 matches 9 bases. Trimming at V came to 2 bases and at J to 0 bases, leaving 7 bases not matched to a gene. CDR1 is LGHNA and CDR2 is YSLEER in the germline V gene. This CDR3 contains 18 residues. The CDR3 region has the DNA TGCGCCAGCAGCCAATCCCCCACAGGGGGCGCAACTAATGAAAAACTGTTTTTT. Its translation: CASSQSPTGGATNEKLFF.

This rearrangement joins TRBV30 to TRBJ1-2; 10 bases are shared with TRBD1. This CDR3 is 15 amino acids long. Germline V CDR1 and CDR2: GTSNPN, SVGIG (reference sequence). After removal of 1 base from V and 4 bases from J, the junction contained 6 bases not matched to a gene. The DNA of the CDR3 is TGTGCCTGGAGTGCCGGGACAGGGGATGCCTATGGCTACACCTTC. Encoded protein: CAWSAGTGDAYGYTF.

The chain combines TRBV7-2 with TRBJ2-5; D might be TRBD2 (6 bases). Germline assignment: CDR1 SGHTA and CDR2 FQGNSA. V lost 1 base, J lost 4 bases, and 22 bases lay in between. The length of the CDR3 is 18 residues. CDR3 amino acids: CASSLGPGVKLARETQYF. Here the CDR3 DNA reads TGTGCCAGCAGCTTAGGACCGGGCGTTAAACTAGCCCGAGAGACCCAGTACTTC.

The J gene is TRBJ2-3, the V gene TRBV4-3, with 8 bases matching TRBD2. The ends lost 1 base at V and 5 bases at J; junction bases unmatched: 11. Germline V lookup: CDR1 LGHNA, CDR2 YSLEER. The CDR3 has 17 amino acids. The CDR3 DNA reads TGCGCCAGCAGCCAAGTGTCCAGCGGGGGAGAGGTAGATACGCAGTATTTT. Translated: CASSQVSSGGEVDTQYF.

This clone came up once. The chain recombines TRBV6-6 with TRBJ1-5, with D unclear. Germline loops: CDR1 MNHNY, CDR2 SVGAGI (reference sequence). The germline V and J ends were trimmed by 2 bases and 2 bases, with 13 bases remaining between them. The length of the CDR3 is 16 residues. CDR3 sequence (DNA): TGTGCCAGCAGTTACGAAGCGGCGGGCGGCAATCAGCCCCAGCATTTT. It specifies CASSYEAAGGNQPQHF.

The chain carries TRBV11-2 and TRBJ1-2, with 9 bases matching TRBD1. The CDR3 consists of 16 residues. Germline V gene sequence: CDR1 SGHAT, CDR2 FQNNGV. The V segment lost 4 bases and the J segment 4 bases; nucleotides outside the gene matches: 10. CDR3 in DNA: TGTGCCAGCAGCTCCCGTCGGACAGGGGTCGGCTATGGCTACACCTTC. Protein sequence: CASSSRRTGVGYGYTF.

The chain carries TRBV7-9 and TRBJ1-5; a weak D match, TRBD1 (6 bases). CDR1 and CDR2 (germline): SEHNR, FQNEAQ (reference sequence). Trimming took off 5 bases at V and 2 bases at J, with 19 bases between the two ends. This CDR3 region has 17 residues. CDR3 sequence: CASSPGVGDGGNQPQHF. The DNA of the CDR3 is TGTGCCAGCAGCCCAGGGGTGGGGGATGGGGGCAATCAGCCCCAGCATTTT.

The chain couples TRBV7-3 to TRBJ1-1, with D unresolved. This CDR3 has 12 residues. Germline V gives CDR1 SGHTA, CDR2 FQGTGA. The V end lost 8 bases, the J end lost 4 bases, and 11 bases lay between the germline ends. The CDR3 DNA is TGTGCCAGCCCCCTACCCCCCACTGAAGCTTTCTTT. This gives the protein CASPLPPTEAFF.

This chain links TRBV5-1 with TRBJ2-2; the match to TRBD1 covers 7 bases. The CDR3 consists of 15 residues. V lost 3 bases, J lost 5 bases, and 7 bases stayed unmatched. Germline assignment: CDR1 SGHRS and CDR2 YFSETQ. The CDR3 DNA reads TGCGCCAGCAGCTCCCGACAGGGAGATACCGGGGAGCTGTTTTTT. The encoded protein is CASSSRQGDTGELFF.